The 30 T cell receptor beta chains presented below share a single source sample, sequenced in a study of T cell changes during pregnancy in multiple sclerosis. The method was immunoSEQ multiplex PCR; TCRdb's version includes in-frame clones alone and lacks a portion of them. The table includes some 60,000 clones, around nine tenths detected once. The sequencing input was peripheral blood from another person, used as feeder cells. The receptors stem from a human donor whose cells served as feeder cells for cultures in a pregnancy study.

The V and J genes are TRBV11-2 and TRBJ2-1; 9 nucleotides match TRBD1. Germline loops: CDR1 SGHAT, CDR2 FQNNGV. Trimming took 6 bases from V and 6 from J; bases not matched to a gene: 9. CDR3 size: 15 residues. CDR3 amino acids: CASRTYGTGTNEQFF. The CDR3 bases are TGTGCCAGCAGAACCTACGGGACAGGGACCAATGAGCAGTTCTTC.

The chain employs TRBV4-1 and TRBJ1-6, with TRBD1 identical over 7 bases. Trimming cost V 1 base and J 0 bases; bases outside gene matches: 6. The germline V gene encodes CDR1 MGHRA and CDR2 YSYEKL. The CDR3 has 18 amino acids. This CDR3 is CASSQAVQGSSYNSPLHF. CDR3 nucleotides: TGCGCCAGCAGCCAAGCCGTACAGGGGAGCTCCTATAATTCACCCCTCCACTTT.

The chain recombines TRBV7-3 with TRBJ1-1, with D unclear. Germline CDR1 is SGHTA and CDR2 is FQGTGA. The length of the CDR3 is 14 residues. V lost 5 bases, J lost 4 bases, and 14 bases lay in between. The CDR3 DNA reads TGTGCCAGCAGCCCCGACCCCTCCAGCACTGAAGCTTTCTTT. Amino acid sequence: CASSPDPSSTEAFF.

This clone has more than one count but fewer than ten. The chain joins TRBV19 to TRBJ1-5; 11 bases match TRBD1. Germline lookup yields CDR1 LNHDA and CDR2 SQIVND (reference sequence). CDR3 length: 17 amino acids. V trimming: 7 bases; J trimming: 0 bases; junction bases outside the gene matches: 8. In DNA form, the CDR3 reads TGTGCCAGTATCTCCGGGACAGGGGGTAATAGCAATCAGCCCCAGCATTTT. Amino acids: CASISGTGGNSNQPQHF. Drawing the rest from reference TRBV19 and TRBJ1-5, the complete variable domain is DGGITQSPKYLFRKEGQNVTLSCEQNLNHDAMYWYRQDPGQGLRLIYYSQIVNDFQKGDIAEGYSVSREKKESFPLTVTSAQKNPTAFYLCASISGTGGNSNQPQHFGDGTRLSIL.

This chain connects TRBV9 to TRBJ1-1; D not resolved. CDR1 is SGDLS and CDR2 is YYNGEE in the germline V gene. V was trimmed by 5 bases and J by 1 base, leaving 12 bases between them. The CDR3 has 14 amino acids. DNA for the CDR3: TGTGCCAGCAGTCGGACTTTTCGGAACACTGAAGCTTTCTTT. Amino acid sequence: CASSRTFRNTEAFF. Based on the CDR3 plus reference TRBV9 and TRBJ1-1, the full variable domain is DSGVTQTPKHLITATGQRVTLRCSPRSGDLSVYWYQQSLDQGLQFLIQYYNGEERAKGNILERFSAQQFPDLHSELNLSSLELGDSALYFCASSRTFRNTEAFFGQGTRLTVV.

The rearrangement joins TRBV7-3 to TRBJ1-1, with TRBD1 as a possible D gene (5 bases). The CDR3 runs 14 residues. V was trimmed by 1 base and J by 11 bases, leaving 17 bases between them. CDR1 SGHTA and CDR2 FQGTGA come from the germline V gene. The CDR3 DNA follows: TGTGCCAGCAGCTTAAACGGGGCCCCGGGGGGGGCTTTCTTT. This codes for CASSLNGAPGGAFF. The variable domain in full, with the rest retrieved from reference TRBV7-3 and TRBJ1-1, is GAGVSQTPSNKVTEKGKYVELRCDPISGHTALYWYRQSLGQGPEFLIYFQGTGAADDSGLPNDRFFAVRPEGSVSTLKIQRTERGDSAVYLCASSLNGAPGGAFFGQGTRLTVV.

Only one count was recorded for this clone. The rearrangement uses TRBV7-9 and TRBJ1-4; D is ambiguous. Trimming removed 4 bases at V and 7 bases at J, with 10 bases between. Germline CDR1 SEHNR, CDR2 FQNEAQ (reference sequence). This CDR3 has 13 amino acids. The CDR3 is CASSSKRGEKLFF. The CDR3 DNA reads TGTGCCAGCAGCTCTAAACGAGGTGAAAAACTGTTTTTT.

This clone turned up a few times. The J gene is TRBJ2-4, the V gene TRBV29-1; 8 nucleotides line up with TRBD1. The CDR3 extends over 15 amino acids. Trimming at V came to 3 bases and at J to 3 bases, leaving 7 bases not matched to a gene. Germline V lookup: CDR1 SQVTM, CDR2 ANQGSEA. CDR3 bases: TGCAGCGTTGAGGGACAGGCGACCTTCAAAAACATTCAGTACTTC. Amino acids: CSVEGQATFKNIQYF.

The chain employs TRBV18 and TRBJ2-1; no clear D. This CDR3 contains 13 residues. Trimming took 1 base from V and 3 from J, leaving 4 bases between them. Germline V gene lookup returns CDR1 KGHSH and CDR2 LQKENI. CDR3 protein: CASSPLFYNEQFF. DNA for the CDR3: TGTGCCAGCTCACCACTCTTCTACAATGAGCAGTTCTTC.

The chain combines TRBV4-3 with TRBJ2-7, with 11 bases fitting TRBD2. CDR1 and CDR2 (germline): LGHNA, YSLEER. The V gene end was trimmed by 2 bases and the J gene end by 1 base; junction bases not matched to a gene: 4. The CDR3 has 16 residues. Here the CDR3 reads CASSQSLAGGSYEQYF. DNA for the CDR3: TGCGCCAGCAGCCAATCCCTAGCGGGGGGTTCCTACGAGCAGTACTTC.

The V gene is TRBV4-3, the J gene TRBJ2-7, with a weak D call TRBD1 (5 bases). The CDR3 covers 17 residues. Trimming stripped 3 bases from V and 3 bases from J, with 21 bases between. The V gene's germline CDR1 is LGHNA and CDR2 YSLEER. CDR3 loop: CASSHEFTGSPYYEQYF. Here the CDR3 DNA reads TGCGCCAGCAGCCACGAATTCACAGGTTCCCCCTACTACGAGCAGTACTTC.

The count of this clone is one. The chain joins TRBV7-2 to TRBJ2-7; 9 bases are a match to TRBD2. Losses at the gene ends were 5 bases for V and 5 bases for J; bases not matched to a gene: 10. The CDR3 covers 15 residues. Germline CDR1 is SGHTA and CDR2 is FQGNSA. This CDR3 is CASSPQREVIDEQYF. CDR3 nucleotide sequence: TGTGCCAGCAGCCCTCAGCGGGAGGTTATCGACGAGCAGTACTTC.

The V and J genes are TRBV28 and TRBJ2-7; 10 positions agree with TRBD2. This CDR3 is 13 amino acids long. Per the germline V gene, CDR1 is MDHEN and CDR2 is SYDVKM. Trimming removed 8 bases from V and 2 bases from J; junction bases left unmatched: 3. CDR3 sequence reads: CASRTSGPYEQYF. CDR3 bases: TGTGCCAGCCGGACTAGCGGCCCCTACGAGCAGTACTTC.

Of note for this clone: This specimen includes other DNA sequences encoding the same CDR3. The gene calls are TRBV7-3 and TRBJ2-6; D call uncertain. Germline loops: CDR1 SGHTA, CDR2 FQGTGA. This CDR3 comprises 14 residues. V gave up 5 bases and J gave up 2 bases, with 7 bases separating them. The CDR3 DNA sequence: TGTGCCAGCAGCCTGATGGCTGGGGCCAACGTCCTGACTTTC. Residues: CASSLMAGANVLTF.

CDR3 region: CASSLSPTETYNSPLHF. Here the CDR3 DNA reads TGTGCCAGCAGCTTGAGTCCGACAGAGACTTATAATTCACCCCTCCACTTT. The rearrangement links TRBV5-5 to TRBJ1-6; maybe TRBD1 (5 bases). Per the germline V gene, CDR1 is SGHKS and CDR2 is YYEKEE (reference sequence). Trimming left V 1 base short and J 4 bases short, with 15 bases between. The CDR3 is made up of 17 amino acids. Together with reference TRBV5-5 and TRBJ1-6, the CDR3 gives the full variable domain: DAGVTQSPTHLIKTRGQQVTLRCSPISGHKSVSWYQQVLGQGPQFIFQYYEKEERGRGNFPDRFSARQFPNYSSELNVNALLLGDSALYLCASSLSPTETYNSPLHFGNGTRLTVT.

This clone was seen a single time. The chain uses TRBV27 and TRBJ1-1; D possibly corresponds to TRBD1 (6 bases). This CDR3 has 15 residues. Trimming took off 5 bases at V and 4 bases at J, with 17 bases between the two ends. The germline CDR1 and CDR2 sequences are MNHEY and SMNVEV (reference sequence). This CDR3 is CASSVYRVSGTEAFF. Here the CDR3 DNA reads TGTGCCAGCAGTGTATACAGGGTATCGGGCACTGAAGCTTTCTTT.

The gene calls are TRBV9 and TRBJ1-1; TRBD1 aligns across 7 bases. CDR1 and CDR2 from the germline V gene are SGDLS and YYNGEE. Trimming at V came to 2 bases and at J to 4 bases, leaving 8 bases not matched to a gene. This CDR3 contains 15 residues. CDR3 DNA: TGTGCCAGCAGCGTCTCCTACAGGGGAAGCACTGAAGCTTTCTTT. It encodes CASSVSYRGSTEAFF.

The rearrangement uses TRBV6-1 and TRBJ2-3, with 9 bases that match TRBD2. Trimming removed 2 bases from V and 6 bases from J; junction bases left unmatched: 12. Germline loops: CDR1 MNHNS, CDR2 SASEGT. CDR3 size: 17 residues. This CDR3 reads CASSERPMASGKDTQYF. Here the CDR3 DNA reads TGTGCCAGCAGTGAACGCCCGATGGCTAGCGGGAAGGATACGCAGTATTTT.

The V and J genes are TRBV19 and TRBJ1-5, with TRBD1 matching 7 bases. Germline V lookup: CDR1 LNHDA, CDR2 SQIVND (reference sequence). Unmatched junction bases numbered 6, after V lost 7 bases and J lost 3 bases. The CDR3 contains 14 residues. CDR3: CASKGQKINQPQHF. The DNA of the CDR3 is TGTGCCAGTAAGGGACAGAAAATCAATCAGCCCCAGCATTTT.

This clone was seen a handful of times. This rearrangement joins TRBV30 to TRBJ2-3; D call uncertain. This CDR3 is 13 amino acids long. Trimming took 3 bases from V and 6 from J, leaving 13 bases between them. Germline-derived CDR1 and CDR2 are GTSNPN and SVGIG (reference sequence). As DNA, the CDR3 is TGTGCCTGGAGCCTCGGGCCTTCGGATACGCAGTATTTT. Protein sequence: CAWSLGPSDTQYF.

This chain links TRBV4-3 with TRBJ1-1, with 11 positions matching TRBD1. The CDR3 is 16 amino acids. V lost 2 bases, J lost 11 bases, and 13 bases stayed unmatched. Looked up from germline, CDR1 is LGHNA and CDR2 is YSLEER. DNA of the CDR3: TGCGCCAGCAGCCAATTGTCTGGACAGGGGGCTTTTTTGGCTTTCTTT. The encoded protein is CASSQLSGQGAFLAFF.

The J gene is TRBJ2-2, the V gene TRBV5-1; 11 bases align to TRBD2. V was clipped by 0 bases and J by 5 bases; unmatched bases: 9. The CDR3 has 18 residues. Germline CDR1 and CDR2: SGHRS and YFSETQ. This CDR3 is CASSLGGTSGIGTGELFF. Written as DNA, the CDR3 is TGCGCCAGCAGCTTGGGAGGGACTAGCGGTATCGGGACCGGGGAGCTGTTTTTT. Full variable domain (missing parts from reference TRBV5-1 and TRBJ2-2): KAGVTQTPRYLIKTRGQQVTLSCSPISGHRSVSWYQQTPGQGLQFLFEYFSETQRNKGNFPGRFSGRQFSNSRSEMNVSTLELGDSALYLCASSLGGTSGIGTGELFFGEGSRLTVL.

By sample share, this clone is medium-sized. The chain uses TRBV28 and TRBJ1-2, with unresolved D. Germline-derived CDR1 and CDR2 are MDHEN and SYDVKM. With 4 bases removed from V and 5 bases from J, the gap between germline ends came to 11 bases. This CDR3 is 13 amino acids long. CDR3 nucleotide sequence: TGTGCCAGCAGTTCCCCCGGGGAGTATGGCTACACCTTC. Translating gives CASSSPGEYGYTF.

This sequence joins TRBV9 and TRBJ2-1, with 11 nucleotides matching TRBD2. V lost 3 bases, J lost 6 bases, and 8 bases stayed unmatched. Germline V gene data show CDR1 as SGDLS and CDR2 as YYNGEE. The CDR3 runs to 16 residues. The CDR3 DNA reads as TGTGCCAGCAGCGCTTTTAGCGGGGGGGCCTCCAATGAGCAGTTCTTC. Encoded protein: CASSAFSGGASNEQFF.

The chain uses TRBV6-1 and TRBJ2-1; D is possibly TRBD2 (5 bases). The V and J ends lost 1 base and 0 bases respectively, with 13 bases between them. The CDR3 is 17 residues long. The germline gives CDR1 MNHNS, CDR2 SASEGT. The CDR3 spells CASSEDPGLRSYNEQFF. The CDR3 nucleotides are TGTGCCAGCAGTGAAGATCCTGGACTCCGCTCCTACAATGAGCAGTTCTTC.

The CDR3 coding sequence is TGTGCCAGCAGCTTAGCTGGCCAGGAGCAGTTCTTC. Its protein product is CASSLAGQEQFF. The V and J genes are TRBV7-2 and TRBJ2-1, with no clear D. The CDR3 extends over 12 amino acids. Germline V gives CDR1 SGHTA, CDR2 FQGNSA. V was shortened by 0 bases and J by 10 bases, with 7 bases between the two germline ends. The variable domain in full, with the rest retrieved from reference TRBV7-2 and TRBJ2-1, is GAGVSQSPSNKVTEKGKDVELRCDPISGHTALYWYRQSLGQGLEFLIYFQGNSAPDKSGLPSDRFSAERTGGSVSTLTIQRTQQEDSAVYLCASSLAGQEQFFGPGTRLTVL.

The rearrangement uses TRBV10-3 and TRBJ2-2, with 8 bases matching TRBD2. The CDR3 has 16 amino acids. Germline V gene data show CDR1 as ENHRY and CDR2 as SYGVKD. J gave up 5 bases and V 7 bases, and 12 bases lay outside the gene matches. Here the CDR3 DNA reads TGTGCCATCACCTCGCCTAACGGGAGGGAAACCGGGGAGCTGTTTTTT. Translated, it gives CAITSPNGRETGELFF.

The rearrangement uses TRBV15 and TRBJ1-5; D is undetermined. Trimming cost V 2 bases and J 9 bases, with 8 bases left between them. Germline V CDR1 and CDR2: LNHNV, YYDKDF (reference sequence). This CDR3 is 12 amino acids long. The CDR3 coding sequence is TGTGCCACCAGCAGACCCCCTGGGCCCCAGCATTTT. The encoded protein is CATSRPPGPQHF. Variable domain in full (rest from reference TRBV15 and TRBJ1-5): DAMVIQNPRYQVTQFGKPVTLSCSQTLNHNVMYWYQQKSSQAPKLLFHYYDKDFNNEADTPDNFQSRRPNTSFCFLDIRSPGLGDTAMYLCATSRPPGPQHFGDGTRLSIL.

This chain's CDR3 is CASSPPSTRGNEKLFF. The CDR3, as DNA: TGTGCCAGCTCACCACCGAGTACCAGGGGTAATGAAAAACTGTTTTTT. J is TRBJ1-4 and V is TRBV18, with a possible D match to TRBD1 (6 bases). Trimming cost V 0 bases and J 4 bases, with 12 bases left between them. The germline gives CDR1 KGHSH, CDR2 LQKENI. The CDR3 loop spans 16 amino acids.

The genes are TRBV18 and TRBJ1-2, with D possibly matching TRBD1 (5 bases). V dropped 3 bases and J dropped 4 bases, with 21 bases sitting between them. CDR3 length: 17 amino acids. Germline V lookup: CDR1 KGHSH, CDR2 LQKENI. CDR3 sequence: CASSPSLVAGITYGYTF. The CDR3 coding sequence is TGTGCCAGCTCACCCTCCCTCGTCGCAGGGATAACCTATGGCTACACCTTC.